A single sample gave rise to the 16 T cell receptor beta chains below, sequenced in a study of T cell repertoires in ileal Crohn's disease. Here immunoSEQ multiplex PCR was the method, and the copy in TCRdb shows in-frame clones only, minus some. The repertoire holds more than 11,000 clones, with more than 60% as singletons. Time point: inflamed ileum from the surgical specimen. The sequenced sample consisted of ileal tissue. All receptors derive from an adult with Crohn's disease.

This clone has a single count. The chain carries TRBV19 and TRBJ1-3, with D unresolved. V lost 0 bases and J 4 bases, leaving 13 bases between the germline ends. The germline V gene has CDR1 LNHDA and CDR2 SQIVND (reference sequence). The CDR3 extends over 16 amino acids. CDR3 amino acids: CASSIDTGLPGNTIYF. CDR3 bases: TGTGCCAGTAGTATAGATACTGGGTTGCCCGGAAACACCATATATTTT.

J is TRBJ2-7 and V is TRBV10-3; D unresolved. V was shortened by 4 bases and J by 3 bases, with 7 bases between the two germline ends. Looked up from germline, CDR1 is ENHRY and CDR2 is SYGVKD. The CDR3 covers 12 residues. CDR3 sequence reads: CAISGDNYEQYF. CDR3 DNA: TGTGCCATCAGTGGTGACAACTACGAGCAGTACTTC.

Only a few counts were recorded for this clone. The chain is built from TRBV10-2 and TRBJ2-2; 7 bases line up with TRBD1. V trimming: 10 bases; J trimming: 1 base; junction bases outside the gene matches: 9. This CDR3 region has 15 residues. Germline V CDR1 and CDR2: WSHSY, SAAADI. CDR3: CATERQGGNTGELFF. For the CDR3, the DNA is TGCGCCACAGAGAGACAGGGCGGGAACACCGGGGAGCTGTTTTTT.

The CDR3 nucleotides are TGTGCCAGCAGTTACTCAATTCTAGAGACCCAGTACTTC. It yields the protein CASSYSILETQYF. This rearrangement joins TRBV6-5 to TRBJ2-5; D gene uncertain. The V end lost 0 bases, the J end lost 4 bases, and 6 bases lay between the germline ends. The CDR3 sequence is 13 residues long. Germline V gives CDR1 MNHEY, CDR2 SVGAGI.

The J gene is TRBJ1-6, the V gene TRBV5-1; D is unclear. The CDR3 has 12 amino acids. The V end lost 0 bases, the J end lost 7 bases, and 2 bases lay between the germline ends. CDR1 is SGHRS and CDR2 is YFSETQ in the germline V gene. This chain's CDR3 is CASSLENSPLHF. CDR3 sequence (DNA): TGCGCCAGCAGCTTGGAAAATTCACCCCTCCACTTT. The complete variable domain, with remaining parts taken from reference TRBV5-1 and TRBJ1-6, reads KAGVTQTPRYLIKTRGQQVTLSCSPISGHRSVSWYQQTPGQGLQFLFEYFSETQRNKGNFPGRFSGRQFSNSRSEMNVSTLELGDSALYLCASSLENSPLHFGNGTRLTVT.

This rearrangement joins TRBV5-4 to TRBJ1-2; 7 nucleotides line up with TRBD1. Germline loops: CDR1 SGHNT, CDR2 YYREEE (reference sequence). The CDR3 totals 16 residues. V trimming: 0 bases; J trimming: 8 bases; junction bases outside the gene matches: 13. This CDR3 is CASSLDRENYRGGYTF. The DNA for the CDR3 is TGTGCCAGCAGCTTGGATCGAGAAAACTACAGGGGAGGCTACACCTTC.

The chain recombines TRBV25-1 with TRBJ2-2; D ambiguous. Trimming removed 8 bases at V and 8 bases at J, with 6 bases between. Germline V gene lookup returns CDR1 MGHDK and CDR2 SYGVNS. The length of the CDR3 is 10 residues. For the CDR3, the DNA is TGTGCCAGCCGTAGTGGGGAGCTGTTTTTT. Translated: CASRSGELFF.

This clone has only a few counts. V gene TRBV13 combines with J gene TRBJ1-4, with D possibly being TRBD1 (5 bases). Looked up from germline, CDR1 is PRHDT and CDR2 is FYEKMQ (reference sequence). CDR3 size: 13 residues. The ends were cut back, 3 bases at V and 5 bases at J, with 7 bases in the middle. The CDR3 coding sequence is TGTGCCAGCAGCTTTACAGGAAATGAAAAACTGTTTTTT. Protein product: CASSFTGNEKLFF.

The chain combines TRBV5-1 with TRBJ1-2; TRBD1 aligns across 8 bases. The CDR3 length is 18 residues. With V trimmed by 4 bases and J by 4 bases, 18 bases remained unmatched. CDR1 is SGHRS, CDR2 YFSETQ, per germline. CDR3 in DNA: TGCGCCAGCAGCCCGCCCGGGACAGGTTTCTTACGGGGCTATGGCTACACCTTC. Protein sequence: CASSPPGTGFLRGYGYTF.

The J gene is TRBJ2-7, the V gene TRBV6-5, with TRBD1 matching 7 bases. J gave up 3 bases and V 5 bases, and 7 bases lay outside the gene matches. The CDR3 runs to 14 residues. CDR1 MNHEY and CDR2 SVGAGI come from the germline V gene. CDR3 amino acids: CASSTLTGHYEQYF. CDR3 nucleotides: TGTGCCAGCAGTACCCTGACAGGGCACTACGAGCAGTACTTC.

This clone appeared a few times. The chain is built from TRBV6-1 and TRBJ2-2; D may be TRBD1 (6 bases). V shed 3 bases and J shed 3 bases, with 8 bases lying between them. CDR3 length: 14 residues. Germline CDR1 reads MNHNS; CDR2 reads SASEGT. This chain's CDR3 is CASSEAGDTGELFF. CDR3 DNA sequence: TGTGCCAGCAGTGAGGCAGGGGACACCGGGGAGCTGTTTTTT.

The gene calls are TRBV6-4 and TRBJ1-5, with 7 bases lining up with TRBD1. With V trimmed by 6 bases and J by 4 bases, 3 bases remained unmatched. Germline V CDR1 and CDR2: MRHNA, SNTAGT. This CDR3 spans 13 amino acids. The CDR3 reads CASRGQPNQPQHF. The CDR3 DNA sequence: TGTGCCAGCAGGGGACAGCCTAATCAGCCCCAGCATTTT.

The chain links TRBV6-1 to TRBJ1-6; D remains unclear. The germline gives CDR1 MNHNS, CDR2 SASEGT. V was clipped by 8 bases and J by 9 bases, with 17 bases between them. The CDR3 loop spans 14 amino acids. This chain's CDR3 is CASRPGRLGSPLHF. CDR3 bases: TGTGCCAGCCGTCCCGGGCGTCTTGGTTCACCCCTCCACTTT.

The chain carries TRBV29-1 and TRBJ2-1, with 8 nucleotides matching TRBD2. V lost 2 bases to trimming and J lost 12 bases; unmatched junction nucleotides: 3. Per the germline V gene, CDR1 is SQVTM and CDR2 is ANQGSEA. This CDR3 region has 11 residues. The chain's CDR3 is CSVEITSGQFF. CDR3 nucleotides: TGCAGCGTTGAAATAACTAGCGGGCAGTTCTTC.

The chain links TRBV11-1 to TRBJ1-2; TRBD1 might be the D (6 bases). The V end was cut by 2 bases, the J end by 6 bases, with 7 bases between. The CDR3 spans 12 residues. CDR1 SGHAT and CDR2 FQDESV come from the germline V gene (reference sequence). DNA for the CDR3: TGTGCCAGCAGCTTACCAGGGGATGGCTACACCTTC. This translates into CASSLPGDGYTF.

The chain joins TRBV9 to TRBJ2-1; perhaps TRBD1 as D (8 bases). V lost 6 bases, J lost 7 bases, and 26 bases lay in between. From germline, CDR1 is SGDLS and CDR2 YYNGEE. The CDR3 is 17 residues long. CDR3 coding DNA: TGTGCCAGCACCCCTCTACAGGGGGGGTTGACGTGGAATGAGCAGTTCTTC. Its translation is CASTPLQGGLTWNEQFF.